The subject of this entry is one T cell receptor (beta chain). No antigen is known for it. V was clipped by 0 bases and J by 6 bases, with 6 bases between them. The germline CDR1 and CDR2 sequences are GTSNPN and SVGIG (reference sequence). This CDR3 is 11 amino acids long. These data come from a study of T cell responses to AZD1222 COVID-19 vaccine. Study overall: Pooling covered second doses at about 4 or about 12 weeks. Study-wide results and caveats: Repertoire sampling was restricted to post-peak T cell response timepoints. Unmutated variant regions are reportedly the target of nearly half of TCRs that are spike-specific. Donor demographics were predominantly white British with a female majority; clonal diversity may be underestimated.

The data were produced by immunoSEQ multiplex PCR, yet TCRdb's version contains in-frame clones alone and is incomplete. The table shows approximately 73,000 clones, with 65% to 85% occurring only once. The sample was peripheral blood, taken on day 0 of AZD1222 vaccination. This rearrangement joins TRBV30 to TRBJ2-7; D is unresolved. This TCR derives from an adult in good health. The CDR3 here is CAWSVLGEQYF. For the CDR3, the DNA is TGTGCCTGGAGTGTACTTGGCGAGCAGTACTTC.